This entry lists 20 T cell receptor beta chains sequenced from one sample in a study of technical replicates of blood from a few donors. TCRdb's copy holds only in-frame clones and misses some; the assay was immunoSEQ multiplex PCR. The data contain 67,000 or so clones, around 95% of them singletons. What was sequenced was T cells isolated from PBMCs. The receptors here all came from a human donor in good health.

Only one count was recorded for this clone. This chain connects TRBV2 to TRBJ2-7; TRBD2 might be the D (5 bases). The CDR3 is 13 residues long. The V gene lost 4 bases and the J gene lost 3 bases, with 10 bases spanning the gap. Germline V lookup: CDR1 SNHLY, CDR2 FYNNEI. The CDR3 loop reads CASSGSGIYEQYF. In nucleotides, the CDR3 is TGTGCCAGCAGTGGATCCGGGATCTACGAGCAGTACTTC.

This chain links TRBV6-6 with TRBJ2-7; 11 nucleotides match TRBD1. This CDR3 is built from 15 residues. V shed 0 bases, J shed 3 bases, and the junction held 1 base outside the gene matches. Germline V gives CDR1 MNHNY, CDR2 SVGAGI (reference sequence). This chain's CDR3 is CASSYSDRGLYEQYF. The CDR3 DNA sequence: TGTGCCAGCAGTTACTCGGACAGGGGGCTCTACGAGCAGTACTTC.

This chain connects TRBV9 to TRBJ2-1; 8 nucleotides match TRBD2. V was clipped by 6 bases and J by 7 bases; unmatched bases: 9. The CDR3 spans 14 residues. CDR1 and CDR2 (germline): SGDLS, YYNGEE. In DNA form, the CDR3 reads TGTGCCAGCACCAAAACGGGGGGGAATAATGAGCAGTTCTTC. Translation gives CASTKTGGNNEQFF.

V usage is TRBV5-1 and J usage is TRBJ1-6; D is unresolved. V lost 6 bases, J lost 7 bases, and 14 bases lay in between. This CDR3 is 14 amino acids long. Germline CDR1 is SGHRS and CDR2 is YFSETQ. The CDR3 sequence is CASTLESWNSPLHF. The CDR3 DNA follows: TGCGCCAGCACTTTGGAGTCCTGGAATTCACCCCTCCACTTT.

The chain employs TRBV5-6 and TRBJ2-1; tentative D call: TRBD1 (6 bases). Germline lookup yields CDR1 SGHDT and CDR2 YYEEEE. Trimming took 4 bases from V and 2 from J, leaving 10 bases between them. The CDR3 is made up of 14 amino acids. The CDR3 reads CASSEQGTYNEQFF. The DNA for the CDR3 is TGTGCCAGCAGCGAACAGGGAACCTACAATGAGCAGTTCTTC.

This clone has only one observation. The chain is built from TRBV11-3 and TRBJ1-6; D gene uncertain. Germline V gives CDR1 SGHNT, CDR2 YENEEA. The CDR3 length is 13 residues. With 5 bases removed from V and 7 bases from J, the gap between germline ends came to 9 bases. The CDR3 spells CASSQELNSPLHF. The DNA of the CDR3 is TGTGCCAGCAGCCAAGAGCTGAATTCACCCCTCCACTTT.

This chain joins TRBV27 and TRBJ1-6; perhaps TRBD1 as D (5 bases). The germline gives CDR1 MNHEY, CDR2 SMNVEV (reference sequence). V was pared by 4 bases and J by 4 bases, with 11 bases between. The length of the CDR3 is 15 residues. DNA for the CDR3: TGTGCCAGCAGTTGGGGGGTAGGGTATAATTCACCCCTCCACTTT. This encodes CASSWGVGYNSPLHF.

The V gene is TRBV7-3, the J gene TRBJ2-7; tentative D call: TRBD2 (6 bases). Germline V gives CDR1 SGHTA, CDR2 FQGTGA. The V gene lost 5 bases and the J gene lost 4 bases, with 18 bases spanning the gap. The CDR3 consists of 15 residues. The CDR3 loop reads CASSPGGDSVYEQYF. CDR3 coding DNA: TGTGCCAGCAGCCCAGGAGGGGATAGCGTGTACGAGCAGTACTTC.

The chain links TRBV7-3 to TRBJ2-1; 8 nucleotides match TRBD2. The junction had 2 bases not matched to a gene; V was cut back by 4 bases and J by 0 bases. Germline values: CDR1 SGHTA, CDR2 FQGTGA. This CDR3 has 15 amino acids. The CDR3 nucleotides read TGTGCCAGCAGCTCGGGGGGGAGCTCCTACAATGAGCAGTTCTTC. Translating gives CASSSGGSSYNEQFF.

The chain carries TRBV7-2 and TRBJ2-3, with D perhaps TRBD2 (6 bases). Germline loops: CDR1 SGHTA, CDR2 FQGNSA. The CDR3 spans 16 residues. V was trimmed by 4 bases and J by 6 bases, leaving 20 bases between them. The CDR3 coding sequence is TGTGCCAGCAGCTCCCCCATCCACGGGGGTTGGGATACGCAGTATTTT. Amino acid sequence: CASSSPIHGGWDTQYF.

This sequence joins TRBV11-2 and TRBJ2-5; maybe TRBD2 (5 bases). Germline V gene sequence: CDR1 SGHAT, CDR2 FQNNGV. The CDR3 sequence is 16 residues long. V lost 5 bases and J 0 bases, leaving 16 bases between the germline ends. Written as DNA, the CDR3 is TGTGCCAGCAGCCCTAGCCGAGTCCGGGACCAAGAGACCCAGTACTTC. This encodes CASSPSRVRDQETQYF.

CDR3 residues: CASSLGPSGQGADGYTF. The DNA of the CDR3 is TGTGCCAGCAGCTTAGGACCCTCGGGACAGGGGGCGGATGGCTACACCTTC. The V call is TRBV7-9, the J call TRBJ1-2, with 12 bases fitting TRBD1. The germline gives CDR1 SEHNR, CDR2 FQNEAQ (reference sequence). The trim removed 1 base at V and 6 bases at J, leaving 9 bases unmatched. CDR3 size: 17 residues. The entire variable domain, with the rest obtained from reference TRBV7-9 and TRBJ1-2, is as follows: DTGVSQNPRHKITKRGQNVTFRCDPISEHNRLYWYRQTLGQGPEFLTYFQNEAQLEKSRLLSDRFSAERPKGSFSTLEIQRTEQGDSAMYLCASSLGPSGQGADGYTFGSGTRLTVV.

This chain uses TRBV7-9 with TRBJ2-7; 8 bases line up with TRBD2. V was pared by 0 bases and J by 5 bases, with 9 bases of the junction left unmatched. The CDR3 runs 16 residues. Germline CDR1 reads SEHNR; CDR2 reads FQNEAQ (reference sequence). The CDR3 nucleotides read TGTGCCAGCAGCTTAGCCCGGGGACTAGTCTATAACGAGCAGTACTTC. This codes for CASSLARGLVYNEQYF.

This chain joins TRBV9 and TRBJ1-6; D possibly corresponds to TRBD1 (5 bases). The germline V gene encodes CDR1 SGDLS and CDR2 YYNGEE. V gave up 3 bases and J gave up 0 bases, with 10 bases separating them. This CDR3 spans 16 amino acids. The CDR3 sequence is CASSDDSSSYNSPLHF. Written as DNA, the CDR3 is TGTGCCAGCAGCGACGACAGTAGCTCCTATAATTCACCCCTCCACTTT.

The chain carries TRBV6-1 and TRBJ2-7, with TRBD2 as a possible D gene (7 bases). Germline V gene lookup returns CDR1 MNHNS and CDR2 SASEGT. This CDR3 comprises 19 residues. V was trimmed by 4 bases and J by 4 bases, leaving 29 bases between them. The CDR3 region has the DNA TGTGCCAGCAGTGGGGGGGTTTGGGGGGGCTCGGGGCCTTTTTACGAGCAGTACTTC. Residues: CASSGGVWGGSGPFYEQYF.

In the case of this clone: The DNA is left out, because the CDR3 cannot be placed on it with certainty; the CDR3 is given as TCRdb lists it. J is TRBJ2-1 and V is TRBV5-1; the tabulated D call, TRBD2, remains unverified against the DNA. The CDR3 region is 16 residues in length, termini included. The germline gives CDR1 SGHRS, CDR2 YFSETQ. The CDR3: CASILGASGRGSEQFF.

The V and J genes are TRBV2 and TRBJ1-1; 7 bases map to TRBD1. Germline loops: CDR1 SNHLY, CDR2 FYNNEI. CDR3 length: 13 residues. Trimming at V came to 6 bases and at J to 3 bases, leaving 4 bases not matched to a gene. CDR3 sequence: CASRTGWHTEAFF. In DNA form, the CDR3 reads TGTGCCAGCAGGACAGGGTGGCACACTGAAGCTTTCTTT.

The CDR3 DNA follows: TGTGCCAGCAGCTTAGCTCGTGGCGGGAGCTTCTCCTACGAGCAGTACTTC. This translates into CASSLARGGSFSYEQYF. The chain has TRBV11-2 and TRBJ2-7, with 7 bases that match TRBD2. Germline CDR1 SGHAT, CDR2 FQNNGV. This CDR3 spans 17 amino acids. The V gene end was trimmed by 1 base and the J gene end by 0 bases; junction bases not matched to a gene: 9. Full variable domain (remainder filled in from reference TRBV11-2 and TRBJ2-7): EAGVAQSPRYKIIEKRQSVAFWCNPISGHATLYWYQQILGQGPKLLIQFQNNGVVDDSQLPKDRFSAERLKGVDSTLKIQPAKLEDSAVYLCASSLARGGSFSYEQYFGPGTRLTVT.

The V gene is TRBV6-5, the J gene TRBJ2-7, with a possible D match to TRBD2 (6 bases). Germline-derived CDR1 and CDR2 are MNHEY and SVGAGI. This CDR3 comprises 13 residues. Between the trimmed V and J ends, which lost 4 bases and 3 bases, there was a span of 10 bases. The CDR3 protein is CASSLRDSYEQYF. The CDR3 region has the DNA TGTGCCAGCAGTTTGCGGGATAGCTACGAGCAGTACTTC.

This sequence joins TRBV15 and TRBJ1-5; D unresolved. Germline CDR1 and CDR2: LNHNV and YYDKDF (reference sequence). The length of the CDR3 is 15 residues. V shed 2 bases and J shed 8 bases, with 16 bases lying between them. CDR3 region: CATSRTGERGEPQHF. CDR3 DNA: TGTGCCACCAGCAGAACTGGGGAGAGAGGAGAGCCCCAGCATTTT.